Each of the 32 T cell receptor beta chains below was sequenced from the same sample in a study of beta chain features in type 1 diabetes. Their antigens are not known. Study-wide results and limits: Moderately but significantly shorter TCRB CDR3s were found in Type 1 diabetes patients in all four CD4+ subsets.

Sequenced material consisted of expressed TCRB transcripts (all of the isolated RNA was reverse transcribed). Assay used: immunoSEQ multiplex PCR; TCRdb lists only in-frame clones, some missing. The sample includes some 350,000 clones, around 10% of them seen just once. The sample comprised central memory CD4+ T cells from blood. The origin of the receptors is a man aged 30 to 39 with type 1 diabetes.

This sequence joins TRBV6-5 and TRBJ2-1, with 8 positions matching TRBD1. Looked up from germline, CDR1 is MNHEY and CDR2 is SVGAGI. J was trimmed by 2 bases and V by 4 bases; bases with no gene match: 7. This CDR3 has 16 amino acids. This CDR3 is CASSSMDRVPYNEQFF. In DNA, the CDR3 is TGTGCCAGCAGTTCGATGGACAGGGTGCCCTACAATGAGCAGTTCTTC.

In this sample, this clone turned up a few times. The J gene is TRBJ2-5, the V gene TRBV7-9; either TRBD1 or TRBD2 may supply D (5 bases each). Judging by the DNA end, TRBJ2-7 fits better; the J call may be wrong. The CDR3 loop spans 12 amino acids. Per the germline V gene, CDR1 is SEHNR and CDR2 is FQNEAQ (reference sequence). The CDR3 here is CASSFSGTEQYF. The CDR3 bases are TGTGCCAGCAGCTTTTCAGGGACCGAGCAGTACTTC.

The chain is built from TRBV7-2 and TRBJ2-1; D perhaps matches TRBD2 (5 bases). Germline values: CDR1 SGHTA, CDR2 FQGNSA. The CDR3 has 15 amino acids. The germline V and J ends were trimmed by 1 base and 7 bases, with 14 bases remaining between them. The CDR3 here is CASSLEGSARNEQFF. As DNA, the CDR3 is TGTGCCAGCAGCTTAGAAGGTAGCGCGAGGAATGAGCAGTTCTTC.

The gene calls are TRBV7-9 and TRBJ1-5; D gene uncertain. The CDR3 is 14 residues long. Deletions cut 8 bases from V and 3 bases from J, with 14 bases between. Germline CDR1 is SEHNR and CDR2 is FQNEAQ (reference sequence). Written as DNA, the CDR3 is TGTGCCAGCTCCCCGGATTACGACAATCAGCCCCAGCATTTT. This codes for CASSPDYDNQPQHF.

The chain uses TRBV6-5 and TRBJ1-2; no clear D. Germline CDR1 is MNHEY and CDR2 is SVGAGI. CDR3 length: 13 amino acids. V shed 5 bases and J shed 2 bases, with 9 bases lying between them. CDR3 sequence (DNA): TGTGCCAGCAGTAGCGGGCTCAACTATGGCTACACCTTC. The encoded protein is CASSSGLNYGYTF.

The chain uses TRBV4-1 and TRBJ1-4; D is ambiguous. CDR1 is MGHRA, CDR2 YSYEKL, per germline. Trimming cost V 1 base and J 4 bases, with 10 bases left between them. CDR3 length: 15 residues. The CDR3 nucleotides read TGCGCCAGCAGCCAAGTTGGAACCAATAATGAAAAACTGTTTTTT. It yields the protein CASSQVGTNNEKLFF.

The gene calls are TRBV11-2 and TRBJ2-2; TRBD2 matches at 8 bases. V trimming: 3 bases; J trimming: 3 bases; junction bases outside the gene matches: 6. The germline gives CDR1 SGHAT, CDR2 FQNNGV. The CDR3 is 16 amino acids. The CDR3 loop reads CASSFGLAFDTGELFF. The CDR3 DNA follows: TGTGCCAGCAGCTTTGGACTAGCCTTTGACACCGGGGAGCTGTTTTTT.

V is TRBV11-3 and J is TRBJ2-1; 8 positions match TRBD1. Germline V CDR1 and CDR2: SGHNT, YENEEA. The CDR3 covers 17 residues. With V trimmed by 5 bases and J by 4 bases, 13 bases remained unmatched. This chain's CDR3 is CASSAGARTGRYNEQFF. The CDR3 DNA sequence: TGTGCCAGCAGCGCAGGAGCCCGGACAGGGAGATACAATGAGCAGTTCTTC.

V usage is TRBV19 and J usage is TRBJ2-7; D may be TRBD1 or TRBD2 (5 bases each). Germline V gene data show CDR1 as LNHDA and CDR2 as SQIVND (reference sequence). V lost 3 bases, J lost 2 bases, and 14 bases lay in between. The length of the CDR3 is 15 residues. The CDR3, as DNA: TGTGCCAGTAGTATTGGTTTAGGGACCACCTACGAGCAGTACTTC. It codes for CASSIGLGTTYEQYF. Complete variable domain (other parts from reference TRBV19 and TRBJ2-7): DGGITQSPKYLFRKEGQNVTLSCEQNLNHDAMYWYRQDPGQGLRLIYYSQIVNDFQKGDIAEGYSVSREKKESFPLTVTSAQKNPTAFYLCASSIGLGTTYEQYFGPGTRLTVT.

This clone was seen repeatedly, ten times or more. CDR3 residues: CASSVNYEQYF. The CDR3 nucleotides read TGTGCCAGCAGCGTAAACTACGAGCAGTACTTC. V is TRBV11-2 and J is TRBJ2-7; D ambiguous. The germline V gene has CDR1 SGHAT and CDR2 FQNNGV. The CDR3 spans 11 residues. Trimming pared 5 bases from V and 3 bases from J, leaving 5 bases between.

This clone was detected a few times. The chain employs TRBV6-5 and TRBJ1-5; 10 bases fit TRBD1. The germline CDR1 and CDR2 sequences are MNHEY and SVGAGI. With V trimmed by 8 bases and J by 5 bases, 0 bases remained unmatched. The CDR3 has 12 residues. CDR3 in amino acids: CASGQGDQPQHF. The CDR3 DNA follows: TGTGCCAGCGGACAGGGGGATCAGCCCCAGCATTTT.

This clone was picked up a small number of times. CDR3: CASIAAGVRYNEQFF. In nucleotides, the CDR3 is TGTGCCAGCATTGCAGCGGGAGTACGTTACAATGAGCAGTTCTTC. The chain couples TRBV28 to TRBJ2-1; TRBD2 aligns across 8 bases. CDR3 length: 15 amino acids. Per germline, CDR1 MDHEN and CDR2 SYDVKM. Trimming cost V 7 bases and J 4 bases; bases outside gene matches: 9.

This clone was recorded a few times. The chain combines TRBV27 with TRBJ2-7; no definite D call. In germline, CDR1 is MNHEY, CDR2 SMNVEV (reference sequence). The CDR3 loop spans 16 amino acids. The V gene lost 0 bases and the J gene lost 1 base, with 13 bases spanning the gap. As DNA, the CDR3 is TGTGCCAGCAGTTTATCAGGCGGCTTGAGGTCCTACGAGCAGTACTTC. It is translated as CASSLSGGLRSYEQYF.

This clone was observed a few times. The CDR3 bases are TGTGCCAGCAGTTCCCAGGGACAGATCATCTATGGCTACACCTTC. Its protein product is CASSSQGQIIYGYTF. The gene calls are TRBV6-6 and TRBJ1-2, with 7 bases fitting TRBD1. Unmatched junction bases numbered 9, after V lost 4 bases and J lost 4 bases. This CDR3 has 15 amino acids. Germline loops: CDR1 MNHNY, CDR2 SVGAGI (reference sequence).

The chain employs TRBV2 and TRBJ1-4; no definite D call. CDR1 SNHLY and CDR2 FYNNEI come from the germline V gene. Trimming stripped 5 bases from V and 6 bases from J, with 4 bases between. The CDR3 is 11 amino acids. DNA of the CDR3: TGTGCCAGCAGTCCCTATGAAAAACTGTTTTTT. Residues: CASSPYEKLFF.

V is TRBV5-1 and J is TRBJ2-7; 13 positions agree with TRBD2. The germline V gene encodes CDR1 SGHRS and CDR2 YFSETQ. The CDR3 is made up of 15 amino acids. V shed 4 bases, J shed 4 bases, and the junction held 5 bases outside the gene matches. This CDR3 reads CASSLGTSGTYEQYF. CDR3 DNA sequence: TGCGCCAGCAGCCTAGGGACTAGCGGGACGTACGAGCAGTACTTC.

This clone was detected many times. The V call is TRBV19, the J call TRBJ2-2; 14 nucleotides agree with TRBD2. The CDR3 totals 18 residues. Germline CDR1 and CDR2: LNHDA and SQIVND (reference sequence). After removal of 4 bases from V and 6 bases from J, the junction contained 10 bases not matched to a gene. CDR3 protein: CASSTKGLAGVVSGELFF. In DNA, the CDR3 is TGTGCCAGTAGTACCAAGGGACTAGCGGGAGTCGTGTCCGGGGAGCTGTTTTTT.

In its sample, this clone was seen a few times. The same CDR3 is also encoded by other DNA sequences in this sample. This chain uses TRBV11-2 with TRBJ2-1, with 10 nucleotides matching TRBD2. CDR1 and CDR2 (germline): SGHAT, FQNNGV. This CDR3 has 16 residues. V was clipped by 5 bases and J by 4 bases; unmatched bases: 8. CDR3 sequence: CASSPRLAGIYNEQFF. CDR3 DNA: TGTGCCAGCAGCCCTCGACTAGCGGGCATATACAATGAGCAGTTCTTC.

The V call is TRBV5-1, the J call TRBJ2-7; 7 nucleotides agree with TRBD1. The CDR3 covers 14 residues. CDR1 is SGHRS and CDR2 is YFSETQ in the germline V gene. The V segment lost 4 bases and the J segment 0 bases; nucleotides outside the gene matches: 4. CDR3 sequence reads: CASSVTGSSYEQYF. For the CDR3, the DNA is TGCGCCAGCAGCGTGACAGGGAGCTCCTACGAGCAGTACTTC.

This chain links TRBV2 with TRBJ2-7; maybe TRBD1 (5 bases). Germline CDR1 and CDR2: SNHLY and FYNNEI. The CDR3 extends over 13 amino acids. V lost 4 bases to trimming and J lost 5 bases, with 12 bases between them. In nucleotides, the CDR3 is TGTGCCAGCAGTGCGATTAGGGGAAACGAGCAGTACTTC. Its translation is CASSAIRGNEQYF.

The sample holds a few counts of this clone. The chain employs TRBV4-1 and TRBJ2-5, with TRBD1 identical over 10 bases. Germline-derived CDR1 and CDR2 are MGHRA and YSYEKL. The CDR3 length is 14 residues. With V trimmed by 4 bases and J by 4 bases, 3 bases remained unmatched. CDR3 loop: CASSRGQGRETQYF. The CDR3 coding sequence is TGCGCCAGCAGCCGGGGACAGGGGCGAGAGACCCAGTACTTC.

The V and J genes are TRBV7-3 and TRBJ2-7, with 11 bases identical to TRBD2. CDR3 size: 14 residues. Germline lookup yields CDR1 SGHTA and CDR2 FQGTGA. Germline trimming cut 5 bases from V and 5 bases from J; bases unmatched to any gene: 5. The CDR3 nucleotides read TGTGCCAGCAGCCTCACTAGCGGGAGCGACGAGCAGTACTTC. This sequence encodes CASSLTSGSDEQYF.

This clone was seen only a few times. This chain connects TRBV15 to TRBJ1-5; D remains ambiguous. Deletions cut 0 bases from V and 3 bases from J, with 6 bases between. This CDR3 is built from 14 residues. The germline V gene has CDR1 LNHNV and CDR2 YYDKDF (reference sequence). The CDR3 nucleotides read TGTGCCACCAGCAGAGACAGGAACAATCAGCCCCAGCATTTT. Its translation: CATSRDRNNQPQHF.

This clone was counted a few times. V is TRBV10-3 and J is TRBJ2-2, with TRBD2 matching 11 bases. Germline V gene lookup returns CDR1 ENHRY and CDR2 SYGVKD. The CDR3 loop spans 17 amino acids. With 4 bases clipped from V and 1 base from J, the junction kept 5 bases outside the gene matches. The CDR3 region is CAISGSSGRGNTGELFF. CDR3 bases: TGTGCCATCAGTGGGAGTAGCGGGAGGGGGAACACCGGGGAGCTGTTTTTT.

This clone has only a few counts. This chain connects TRBV7-2 to TRBJ2-3; D call uncertain. Trimming left V 5 bases short and J 5 bases short, with 14 bases between. This CDR3 region has 14 residues. The germline gives CDR1 SGHTA, CDR2 FQGNSA. The chain's CDR3 is CASSADPVGDTQYF. The CDR3 DNA is TGTGCCAGCAGCGCGGACCCAGTGGGAGATACGCAGTATTTT.

The J gene is TRBJ2-1, the V gene TRBV28; D is tentatively TRBD1 or TRBD2 (5 bases each). This CDR3 contains 14 residues. Germline values: CDR1 MDHEN, CDR2 SYDVKM. Trimming removed 5 bases from V and 6 bases from J, with 14 bases in between. DNA of the CDR3: TGTGCCAGCAGTGGGTACGAGGGGAGCAATGAGCAGTTCTTC. It is translated as CASSGYEGSNEQFF.

This chain uses TRBV19 with TRBJ2-5; D may be TRBD1 (6 bases). The CDR3 has 12 amino acids. In germline, CDR1 is LNHDA, CDR2 SQIVND (reference sequence). V dropped 8 bases and J dropped 2 bases, with 9 bases sitting between them. CDR3 nucleotides: TGTGCCAGTCAGGGGTGGCAAGAGACCCAGTACTTC. The encoded protein is CASQGWQETQYF.

This clone appeared once. The chain carries TRBV14 and TRBJ2-7; tentative D call: TRBD2 (5 bases). The CDR3 is made up of 15 amino acids. Germline V gene data show CDR1 as SGHDN and CDR2 as FVKESK. V shed 1 base and J shed 3 bases, with 13 bases lying between them. The chain's CDR3 is CASSQATLGSYEQYF. The CDR3 DNA is TGTGCCAGCAGCCAAGCGACCCTAGGGAGCTACGAGCAGTACTTC.

This clone was recorded a few times. The gene calls are TRBV11-3 and TRBJ2-2; D remains unclear. CDR1 SGHNT and CDR2 YENEEA come from the germline V gene. This CDR3 is 12 amino acids long. With 5 bases removed from V and 7 bases from J, the gap between germline ends came to 8 bases. CDR3 DNA sequence: TGTGCCAGCAGCCCCCTTCACGGGGAGCTGTTTTTT. Translated, it gives CASSPLHGELFF.

The chain recombines TRBV4-1 with TRBJ2-2, with D possibly being TRBD1 (5 bases). The V gene's germline CDR1 is MGHRA and CDR2 YSYEKL. The CDR3 has 16 amino acids. The V and J ends lost 0 bases and 7 bases respectively, with 15 bases between them. The CDR3 sequence is CASSQDPGITSGELFF. Written as DNA, the CDR3 is TGCGCCAGCAGCCAAGATCCAGGGATAACGAGCGGGGAGCTGTTTTTT.

This clone came up a few times. This chain links TRBV7-2 with TRBJ2-1, with D possibly TRBD2 on 5 matching bases. V lost 11 bases and J 2 bases, leaving 10 bases between the germline ends. Germline loops: CDR1 SGHTA, CDR2 FQGNSA. The CDR3 length is 12 residues. CDR3 in DNA: TGTGCCGGAGAGGGTACCTACAATGAGCAGTTCTTC. Its protein is CAGEGTYNEQFF.

This rearrangement joins TRBV19 to TRBJ2-2, with D uncertain. The CDR3 covers 16 residues. With 3 bases removed from V and 8 bases from J, the gap between germline ends came to 19 bases. In germline, CDR1 is LNHDA, CDR2 SQIVND (reference sequence). CDR3 bases: TGTGCCAGTAGTATGTGGCAGACCACCTTTGCGGGGGAGCTGTTTTTT. Amino acids: CASSMWQTTFAGELFF.